This T cell receptor beta chain was documented in a study of blood T cell repertoires in COVID-19. This clone was recorded only once. This CDR3 comprises 15 residues. Germline V gene data show CDR1 as SGDLS and CDR2 as YYNGEE. Trimming took 0 bases from V and 7 from J; bases not matched to a gene: 5. Only in-frame clones appear in the TCRdb table, and some are missing; sequencing was by immunoSEQ multiplex PCR. The table has around 470,000 clones, about 92% seen once; the top ten hold 0.6%. The genes are TRBV9 and TRBJ2-4, with TRBD1 matching 9 bases. Sequenced material: PBMCs or T cells enriched from blood (not recorded which). The source is a man aged 18 to 30 who had recovered from COVID-19. The CDR3 protein is CASSVEGQGGNIQYF. The CDR3 DNA is TGTGCCAGCAGCGTAGAGGGACAGGGAGGGAACATTCAGTACTTC.